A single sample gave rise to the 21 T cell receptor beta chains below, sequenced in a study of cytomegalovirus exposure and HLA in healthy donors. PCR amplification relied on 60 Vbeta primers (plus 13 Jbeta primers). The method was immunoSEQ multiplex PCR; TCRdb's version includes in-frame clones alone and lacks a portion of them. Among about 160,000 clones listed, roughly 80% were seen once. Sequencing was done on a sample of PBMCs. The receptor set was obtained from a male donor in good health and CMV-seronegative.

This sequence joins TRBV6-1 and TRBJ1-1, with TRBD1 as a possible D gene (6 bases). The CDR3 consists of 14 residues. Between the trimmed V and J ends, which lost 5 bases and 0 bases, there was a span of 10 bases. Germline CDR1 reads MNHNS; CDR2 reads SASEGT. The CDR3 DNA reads TGTGCCAGCAGTATAAGGACAGTGAACACTGAAGCTTTCTTT. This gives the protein CASSIRTVNTEAFF.

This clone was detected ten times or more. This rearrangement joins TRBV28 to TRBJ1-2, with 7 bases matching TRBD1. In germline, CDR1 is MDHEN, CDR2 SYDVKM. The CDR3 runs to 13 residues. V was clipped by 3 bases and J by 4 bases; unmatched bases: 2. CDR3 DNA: TGTGCCAGCAGTTTGACAGGGCCCTATGGCTACACCTTC. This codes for CASSLTGPYGYTF.

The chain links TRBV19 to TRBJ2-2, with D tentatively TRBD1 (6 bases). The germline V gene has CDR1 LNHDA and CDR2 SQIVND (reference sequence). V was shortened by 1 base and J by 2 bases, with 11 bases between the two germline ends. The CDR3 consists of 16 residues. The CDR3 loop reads CASSIVGGGNTGELFF. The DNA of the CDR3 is TGTGCCAGTAGTATAGTTGGGGGCGGAAACACCGGGGAGCTGTTTTTT.

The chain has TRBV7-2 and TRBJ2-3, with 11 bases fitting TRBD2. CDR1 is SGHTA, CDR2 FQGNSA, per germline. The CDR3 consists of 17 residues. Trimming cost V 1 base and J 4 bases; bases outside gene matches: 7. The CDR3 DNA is TGTGCCAGCAGCTTAGGAGCTAGCGGGAGGAAGGCAGATACGCAGTATTTT. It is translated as CASSLGASGRKADTQYF.

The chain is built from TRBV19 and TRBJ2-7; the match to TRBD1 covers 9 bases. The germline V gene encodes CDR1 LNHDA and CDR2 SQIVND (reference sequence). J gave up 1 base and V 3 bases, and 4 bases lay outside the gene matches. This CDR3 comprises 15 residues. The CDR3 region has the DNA TGTGCCAGTAGTATCTCGACAGGGGGGTCCTACGAGCAGTACTTC. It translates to CASSISTGGSYEQYF.

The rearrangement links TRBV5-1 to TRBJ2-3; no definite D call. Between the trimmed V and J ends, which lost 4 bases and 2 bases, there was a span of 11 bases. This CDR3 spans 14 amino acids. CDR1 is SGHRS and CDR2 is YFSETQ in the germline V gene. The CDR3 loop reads CASSEYYSTDTQYF. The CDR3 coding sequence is TGCGCCAGCAGCGAATACTACTCCACAGATACGCAGTATTTT.

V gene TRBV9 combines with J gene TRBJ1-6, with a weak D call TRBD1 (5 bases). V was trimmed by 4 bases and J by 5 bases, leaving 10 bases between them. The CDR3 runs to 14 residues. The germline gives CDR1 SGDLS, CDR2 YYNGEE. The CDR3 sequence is CASSSDTNNSPLHF. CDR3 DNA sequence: TGTGCCAGCAGCTCGGACACGAATAATTCACCCCTCCACTTT.

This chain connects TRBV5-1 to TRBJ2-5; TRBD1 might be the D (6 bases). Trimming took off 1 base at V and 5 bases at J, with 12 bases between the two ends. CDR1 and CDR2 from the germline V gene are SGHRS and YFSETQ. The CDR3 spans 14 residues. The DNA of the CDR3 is TGCGCCAGCAGCTTGCAGGGGCTGGTGGAGACCCAGTACTTC. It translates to CASSLQGLVETQYF.

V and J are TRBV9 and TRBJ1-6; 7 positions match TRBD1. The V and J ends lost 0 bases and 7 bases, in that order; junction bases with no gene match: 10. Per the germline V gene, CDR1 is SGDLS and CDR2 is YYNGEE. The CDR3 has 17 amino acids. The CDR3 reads CASSVESGGILNSPLHF. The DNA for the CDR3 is TGTGCCAGCAGCGTAGAGTCAGGGGGGATTCTCAATTCACCCCTCCACTTT.

The CDR3 spells CSVEGGSSSYEQYF. The CDR3 DNA reads as TGCAGCGTTGAGGGCGGGTCCAGCTCCTACGAGCAGTACTTC. The chain recombines TRBV29-1 with TRBJ2-7; TRBD2 is a possible D gene (5 bases). The germline V gene encodes CDR1 SQVTM and CDR2 ANQGSEA. The CDR3 is 14 residues long. Trimming shortened V by 3 bases and J by 0 bases, and 12 bases separated the two germline ends.

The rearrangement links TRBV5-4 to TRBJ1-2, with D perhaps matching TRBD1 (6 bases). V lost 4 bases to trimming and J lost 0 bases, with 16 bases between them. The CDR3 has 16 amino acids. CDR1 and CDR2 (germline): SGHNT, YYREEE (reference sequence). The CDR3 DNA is TGTGCCAGCAGCACTGGGGGCGTAGGGCCTAACTATGGCTACACCTTC. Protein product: CASSTGGVGPNYGYTF.

The CDR3 region is CASSVEEGASYEQYF. In nucleotides, the CDR3 is TGTGCCAGCAGCGTAGAGGAGGGGGCCTCCTACGAGCAGTACTTC. The rearrangement uses TRBV9 and TRBJ2-7; D possibly corresponds to TRBD1 (7 bases). CDR1 is SGDLS, CDR2 YYNGEE, per germline. There are 15 residues in the CDR3. The germline V and J ends were trimmed by 0 bases and 0 bases, with 10 bases remaining between them.

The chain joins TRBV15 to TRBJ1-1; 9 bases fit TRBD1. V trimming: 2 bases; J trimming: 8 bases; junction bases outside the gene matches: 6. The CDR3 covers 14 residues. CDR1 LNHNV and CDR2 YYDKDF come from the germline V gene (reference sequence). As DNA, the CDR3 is TGTGCCACCAGCAGAACAGGGGGCGCGGGCGAAGCTTTCTTT. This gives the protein CATSRTGGAGEAFF.

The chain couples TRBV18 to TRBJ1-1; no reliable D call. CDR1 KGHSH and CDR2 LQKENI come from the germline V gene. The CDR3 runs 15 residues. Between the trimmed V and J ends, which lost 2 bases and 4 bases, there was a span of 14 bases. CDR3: CASSPLYPGSTEAFF. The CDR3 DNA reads TGTGCCAGCTCACCATTATATCCCGGGAGCACTGAAGCTTTCTTT.

CDR3 in DNA: TGTGCCTGGAACCCCGGGGGGGCTTGGTACGAGCAGTACTTC. This gives the protein CAWNPGGAWYEQYF. This chain connects TRBV30 to TRBJ2-7, with TRBD2 identical over 8 bases. V shed 4 bases, J shed 4 bases, and the junction held 9 bases outside the gene matches. CDR3 length equals 14 residues. CDR1 and CDR2 (germline): GTSNPN, SVGIG (reference sequence).

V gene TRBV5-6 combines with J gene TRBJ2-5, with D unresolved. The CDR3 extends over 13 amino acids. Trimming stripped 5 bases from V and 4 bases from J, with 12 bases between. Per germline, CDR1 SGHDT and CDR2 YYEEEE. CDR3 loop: CASRSRWPETQYF. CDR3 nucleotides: TGTGCCAGCAGATCGAGGTGGCCAGAGACCCAGTACTTC.

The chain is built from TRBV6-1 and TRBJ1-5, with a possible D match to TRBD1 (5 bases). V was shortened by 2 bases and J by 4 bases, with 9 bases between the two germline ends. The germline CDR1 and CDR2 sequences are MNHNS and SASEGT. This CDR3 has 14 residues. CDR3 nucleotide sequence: TGTGCCAGCAGTGAAAGACAGCCTAATCAGCCCCAGCATTTT. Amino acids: CASSERQPNQPQHF.

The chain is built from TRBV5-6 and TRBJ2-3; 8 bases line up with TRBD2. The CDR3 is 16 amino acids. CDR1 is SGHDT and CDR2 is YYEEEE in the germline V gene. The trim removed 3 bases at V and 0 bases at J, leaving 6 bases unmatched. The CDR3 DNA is TGTGCCAGCAGCTCTAATAGCGGGGTTAGCACAGATACGCAGTATTTT. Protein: CASSSNSGVSTDTQYF.

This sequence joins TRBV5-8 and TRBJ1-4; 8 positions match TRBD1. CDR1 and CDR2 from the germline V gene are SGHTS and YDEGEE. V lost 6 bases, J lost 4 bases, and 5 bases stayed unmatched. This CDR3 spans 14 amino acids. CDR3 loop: CASNAGQGNEKLFF. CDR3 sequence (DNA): TGTGCCAGCAACGCAGGACAGGGTAATGAAAAACTGTTTTTT.

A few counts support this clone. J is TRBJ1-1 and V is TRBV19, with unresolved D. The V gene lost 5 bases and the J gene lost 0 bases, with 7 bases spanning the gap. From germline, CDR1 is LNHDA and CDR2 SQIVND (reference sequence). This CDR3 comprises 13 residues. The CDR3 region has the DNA TGTGCCAGTAGTCGACTCATGAACACTGAAGCTTTCTTT. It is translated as CASSRLMNTEAFF.

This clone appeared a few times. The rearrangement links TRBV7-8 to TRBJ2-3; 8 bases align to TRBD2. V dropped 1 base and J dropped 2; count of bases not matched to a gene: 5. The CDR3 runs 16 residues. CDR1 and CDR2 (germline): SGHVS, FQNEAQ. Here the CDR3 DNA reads TGTGCCAGCAGCTTAGTCGCGGGGGGCTTCACAGATACGCAGTATTTT. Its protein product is CASSLVAGGFTDTQYF.